Reported below is one T cell receptor (beta chain). The read ends 3 residues shy of where the CDR3 ends; the end is completed using the germline J gene. The CDR3 runs 15 residues. The germline V gene encodes CDR1 SQVTM and CDR2 ANQGSEA. J lost 4 bases, V lost 1 base, and 6 bases had no gene match. The data were taken from a study of T cells in women clearing cervical HPV infection. The data were produced by immunoSEQ multiplex PCR, yet TCRdb's version contains in-frame clones alone and is incomplete. The sample table sets out more than 40,000 clones. The source material was blood buffy coat. The source is a woman between 18 and 70 years old with a cervical HPV16 infection that either progressed to CIN3+ or cleared (not recorded which). The chain combines TRBV29-1 with TRBJ1-2, with 10 bases lining up with TRBD1. The DNA read from the CDR3 is TGCAGCGTTGAAGGCCGGACAGGGGGAGGCTATGGC. It is translated as CSVEGRTGGGYG. The CDR3, in full, reads CSVEGRTGGGYGYTF.